A single sample gave rise to the 5 T cell receptor beta chains below, sequenced in a study of blood T cell repertoires in COVID-19 (dated by TCRdb to 2018 to 2021). Libraries were prepared through the immunoSEQ multiplex PCR assay. TCRdb took this table from immuneACCESS and kept in-frame rearrangements with V and J called. Such tables lack part of the clones; where checked against another copy, unresolved V genes explain under half of the gap, and the rest is unexplained. This sample lists about 110,000 clones; 70% to 85% were detected once. Clones ranked in the top ten supply roughly 2% of the sample. Sample: peripheral blood. These receptors came from a woman between 35 and 50 years old with acute or convalescent COVID-19.

This clone showed up just a few times. This chain connects TRBV4-1 to TRBJ1-3, with 7 bases that match TRBD1. The V and J ends lost 0 bases and 0 bases, in that order; junction bases with no gene match: 11. CDR1 MGHRA and CDR2 YSYEKL come from the germline V gene. The CDR3 runs to 19 residues. The CDR3 sequence is CASSQDRDSLLNSGNTIYF. The CDR3 DNA sequence: TGCGCCAGCAGCCAAGATCGGGACAGCCTTCTCAACTCTGGAAACACCATATATTTT.

The chain combines TRBV28 with TRBJ1-1, with D perhaps TRBD1 (5 bases). CDR3 size: 11 residues. Germline V gene data show CDR1 as MDHEN and CDR2 as SYDVKM. V was trimmed by 4 bases and J by 6 bases, leaving 6 bases between them. The CDR3 region has the DNA TGTGCCAGCAGTTACAGGTCTGAAGCTTTCTTT. Amino acid sequence: CASSYRSEAFF.

This chain uses TRBV5-6 with TRBJ2-7; D unclear. The germline gives CDR1 SGHDT, CDR2 YYEEEE. V lost 4 bases, J lost 4 bases, and 9 bases lay in between. The CDR3 extends over 12 amino acids. This chain's CDR3 is CASSKTLYEQYF. The CDR3 DNA reads as TGTGCCAGCAGCAAGACACTTTACGAGCAGTACTTC. Supplemented by reference TRBV5-6 and TRBJ2-7, the full variable domain reads DAGVTQSPTHLIKTRGQQVTLRCSPKSGHDTVSWYQQALGQGPQFIFQYYEEEERQRGNFPDRFSGHQFPNYSSELNVNALLLGDSALYLCASSKTLYEQYFGPGTRLTVT.

The gene calls are TRBV6-2 or TRBV6-3 and TRBJ1-6; D ambiguous. The V end was cut by 3 bases, the J end by 0 bases, with 6 bases between. There are 15 residues in the CDR3. CDR1 is MNHEY, CDR2 SVGEGT, per germline. The CDR3 region is CASSYGSSYNSPLHF. The CDR3 DNA follows: TGTGCCAGCAGTTATGGGAGCTCCTATAATTCACCCCTCCACTTT.

A single count supports this clone. The genes are TRBV4-1 and TRBJ2-5; the D gene is possibly TRBD2 (7 bases). Germline values: CDR1 MGHRA, CDR2 YSYEKL. The V and J ends lost 1 base and 3 bases respectively, with 15 bases between them. The CDR3 is 16 amino acids. The CDR3 region has the DNA TGCGCCAGCAGCCAAGTGAGGGGGGGGCTCGAAGAGACCCAGTACTTC. This translates into CASSQVRGGLEETQYF.